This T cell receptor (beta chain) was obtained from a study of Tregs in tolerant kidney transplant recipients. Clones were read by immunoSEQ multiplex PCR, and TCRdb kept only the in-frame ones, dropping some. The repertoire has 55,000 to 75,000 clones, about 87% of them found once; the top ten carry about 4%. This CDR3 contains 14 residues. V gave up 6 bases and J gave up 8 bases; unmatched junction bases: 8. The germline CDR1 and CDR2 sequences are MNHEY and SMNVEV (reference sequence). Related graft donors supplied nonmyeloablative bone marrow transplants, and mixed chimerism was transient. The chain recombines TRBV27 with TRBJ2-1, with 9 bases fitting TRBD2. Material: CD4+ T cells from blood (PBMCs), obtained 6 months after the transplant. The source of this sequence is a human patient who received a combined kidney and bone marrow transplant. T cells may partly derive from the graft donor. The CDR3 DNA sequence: TGTGCCAGCAGGCTACTAACTAGCGGGTATGAGCAGTTCTTC. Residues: CASRLLTSGYEQFF.